What follows are 15 T cell receptor beta chains derived from one specimen sequenced in a study of cytomegalovirus exposure and HLA in healthy donors (TCRdb year 2017). Library preparation employed the immunoSEQ multiplex PCR assay. A mixture of 60 forward primers for TCR Vbeta segments and 13 reverse primers for TCR Jbeta segments was used in the multiplex PCR. The table comes from immuneACCESS by way of TCRdb, which keeps in-frame sequences with V and J called. Part of the clones is missing from these tables; in studies checked, under half for an unresolved V gene and the rest for unknown reasons. This sample is represented by fewer than 150,000 clones; around 70% of them were singletons. The ten largest clones capture 1.5% to 2% of the sample. Sequenced: PBMCs. These receptors were obtained from a woman aged 25 to 39 in good health and CMV-seronegative.

The rearrangement uses TRBV4-2 and TRBJ1-1, with 8 bases identical to TRBD1. CDR1 is LGHNA, CDR2 YNFKEQ, per germline. V dropped 6 bases and J dropped 3; count of bases not matched to a gene: 6. The CDR3 is made up of 14 amino acids. Here the CDR3 reads CASRGTGSDTEAFF. CDR3 nucleotide sequence: TGTGCCAGCAGAGGGACAGGCTCCGACACTGAAGCTTTCTTT.

V gene TRBV25-1 combines with J gene TRBJ2-7; D is unresolved. There are 11 residues in the CDR3. Trimming stripped 4 bases from V and 2 bases from J, with 3 bases between. In germline, CDR1 is MGHDK, CDR2 SYGVNS. CDR3 residues: CASSVAYEQYF. The CDR3 DNA is TGTGCCAGCAGTGTCGCCTACGAGCAGTACTTC.

V gene TRBV19 combines with J gene TRBJ1-6; 9 bases are a match to TRBD1. With 6 bases clipped from V and 4 bases from J, the junction kept 4 bases outside the gene matches. This CDR3 contains 15 residues. Looked up from germline, CDR1 is LNHDA and CDR2 is SQIVND (reference sequence). The CDR3 loop is CASRAGTGYNSPLHF. CDR3 nucleotide sequence: TGTGCCAGTAGGGCCGGGACAGGGTATAATTCACCCCTCCACTTT.

The gene calls are TRBV10-3 and TRBJ1-2; 7 bases are a match to TRBD1. The CDR3 length is 14 residues. V gave up 3 bases and J gave up 6 bases; unmatched junction bases: 7. Germline CDR1 is ENHRY and CDR2 is SYGVKD. The chain's CDR3 is CAISDPDRENGYTF. Here the CDR3 DNA reads TGTGCCATCAGTGATCCTGACAGGGAGAATGGCTACACCTTC.

The chain is built from TRBV19 and TRBJ1-2; a possible D gene is TRBD1 (5 bases). Trimming stripped 5 bases from V and 3 bases from J, with 13 bases between. Germline-derived CDR1 and CDR2 are LNHDA and SQIVND (reference sequence). The CDR3 has 14 amino acids. The CDR3 reads CASSPGRDYYGYTF. The CDR3, as DNA: TGTGCCAGTAGTCCCGGCCGGGACTACTATGGCTACACCTTC.

This rearrangement joins TRBV6-6 to TRBJ1-5; D unresolved. Germline V lookup: CDR1 MNHNY, CDR2 SVGAGI (reference sequence). This CDR3 is 15 amino acids long. V was cut by 4 bases and J by 6 bases, with 16 bases left in between. CDR3 protein: CASSFPGGGTQPQHF. CDR3 in DNA: TGTGCCAGCAGTTTCCCCGGAGGAGGAACTCAGCCCCAGCATTTT.

The chain carries TRBV29-1 and TRBJ2-1; D not certain. Trimming cost V 0 bases and J 6 bases, with 9 bases left between them. CDR1 and CDR2 (germline): SQVTM, ANQGSEA. The CDR3 is 13 residues long. The CDR3 nucleotides are TGCAGCGTTGAAGATCGTAGAGTCAATGAGCAGTTCTTC. It specifies CSVEDRRVNEQFF.

This clone was seen only a few times. The V call is TRBV25-1, the J call TRBJ1-1, with D possibly matching TRBD1 (6 bases). The CDR3 runs to 13 residues. Trimming pared 4 bases from V and 8 bases from J, leaving 14 bases between. Germline CDR1 reads MGHDK; CDR2 reads SYGVNS. Here the CDR3 reads CASSVLDRREAFF. The CDR3 nucleotides are TGTGCCAGCAGTGTACTAGACAGGAGAGAAGCTTTCTTT.

The chain joins TRBV7-2 to TRBJ1-2, with D unresolved. CDR3 size: 12 residues. The germline CDR1 and CDR2 sequences are SGHTA and FQGNSA. With 4 bases removed from V and 9 bases from J, the gap between germline ends came to 12 bases. For the CDR3, the DNA is TGTGCCAGCAGCTCGACTGCGCTGAGCTACACCTTC. This translates into CASSSTALSYTF. Looking up the rest from reference TRBV7-2 and TRBJ1-2 gives the full variable domain: GAGVSQSPSNKVTEKGKDVELRCDPISGHTALYWYRQSLGQGLEFLIYFQGNSAPDKSGLPSDRFSAERTGGSVSTLTIQRTQQEDSAVYLCASSSTALSYTFGSGTRLTVV.

The chain employs TRBV5-4 and TRBJ1-1; D not certain. The germline V gene encodes CDR1 SGHNT and CDR2 YYREEE (reference sequence). The CDR3 sequence is 14 residues long. This CDR3 reads CASASLAGNTEAFF. DNA for the CDR3: TGTGCTAGCGCCTCCTTGGCGGGGAACACTGAAGCTTTCTTT.

V is TRBV6-1 and J is TRBJ2-1; D gene unclear. Germline V lookup: CDR1 MNHNS, CDR2 SASEGT. Deletions cut 3 bases from V and 4 bases from J, with 13 bases between. The CDR3 is 15 amino acids. The CDR3 sequence: CASSDEDGLYNEQFF. CDR3 coding DNA: TGTGCCAGCAGTGACGAGGATGGGTTATACAATGAGCAGTTCTTC.

Worth noting for this clone: Other DNA sequences within the sample encode an identical CDR3. This chain connects TRBV28 to TRBJ2-5; 12 positions agree with TRBD2. The CDR3 spans 16 residues. Germline assignment: CDR1 MDHEN and CDR2 SYDVKM. V lost 2 bases to trimming and J lost 3 bases; unmatched junction nucleotides: 4. DNA for the CDR3: TGTGCCAGCAGTTTACGACTAGCGGGGGACAAAGAGACCCAGTACTTC. Translation gives CASSLRLAGDKETQYF.

The gene calls are TRBV4-2 and TRBJ1-2, with 8 positions matching TRBD1. Losses at the gene ends were 0 bases for V and 8 bases for J; bases not matched to a gene: 17. Germline-derived CDR1 and CDR2 are LGHNA and YNFKEQ. CDR3 length: 18 residues. Written as DNA, the CDR3 is TGTGCCAGCAGCCAAGATATGCCCGCGGCAGGGGGCGGTCGAGGCTACACCTTC. Protein: CASSQDMPAAGGGRGYTF.

The chain combines TRBV28 with TRBJ2-3; 8 positions match TRBD2. Germline trimming cut 4 bases from V and 4 bases from J; bases unmatched to any gene: 7. Germline lookup yields CDR1 MDHEN and CDR2 SYDVKM. The CDR3 contains 15 residues. CDR3 protein: CASSSLGRVADTQYF. In nucleotides, the CDR3 is TGTGCCAGCAGTTCTCTCGGGAGGGTGGCAGATACGCAGTATTTT.

The chain couples TRBV27 to TRBJ2-7; D possibly corresponds to TRBD2 (6 bases). Germline V CDR1 and CDR2: MNHEY, SMNVEV (reference sequence). This CDR3 is 11 amino acids long. Trimming left V 6 bases short and J 7 bases short, with 10 bases between. DNA for the CDR3: TGTGCCAGCAGCATAGGAGGGGAGCAGTACTTC. Translating it yields CASSIGGEQYF.